The 27 T cell receptor beta chains presented below share a single source sample, sequenced in a study of T cell responses to AZD1222 COVID-19 vaccine. Libraries were prepared by immunoSEQ multiplex PCR; TCRdb keeps only in-frame clonotypes and omits some of them. Of about 100,000 clones in the sample, roughly 86% were seen once. The sample was peripheral blood, taken on day 0 of MenACWY control vaccination. The receptors come from an adult in good health.

The chain carries TRBV18 and TRBJ1-1; TRBD1 is a possible D gene (6 bases). Germline V CDR1 and CDR2: KGHSH, LQKENI. This CDR3 contains 14 residues. With 3 bases removed from V and 8 bases from J, the gap between germline ends came to 16 bases. CDR3 amino acids: CASSPSGTREEAFF. CDR3 nucleotides: TGTGCCAGCTCACCCTCCGGGACAAGGGAAGAAGCTTTCTTT.

The V gene is TRBV6-5, the J gene TRBJ1-1, with unresolved D. CDR3 length: 12 residues. V was clipped by 0 bases and J by 10 bases, with 9 bases between them. The V gene's germline CDR1 is MNHEY and CDR2 SVGAGI. In nucleotides, the CDR3 is TGTGCCAGCAGTTACTCGAGAGGGTCAGCTTTCTTT. Amino acids: CASSYSRGSAFF.

The V call is TRBV15, the J call TRBJ2-1; D call uncertain. The CDR3 is 16 residues long. The germline CDR1 and CDR2 sequences are LNHNV and YYDKDF (reference sequence). Trimming stripped 0 bases from V and 0 bases from J, with 9 bases between. In DNA form, the CDR3 reads TGTGCCACCAGCAGAGATCGGGCGGTCTCCTACAATGAGCAGTTCTTC. Its protein product is CATSRDRAVSYNEQFF. Full variable domain (missing parts from reference TRBV15 and TRBJ2-1): DAMVIQNPRYQVTQFGKPVTLSCSQTLNHNVMYWYQQKSSQAPKLLFHYYDKDFNNEADTPDNFQSRRPNTSFCFLDIRSPGLGDTAMYLCATSRDRAVSYNEQFFGPGTRLTVL.

The chain has TRBV5-1 and TRBJ2-7; D is unresolved. V dropped 1 base and J dropped 0 bases, with 11 bases sitting between them. This CDR3 contains 15 residues. CDR1 is SGHRS, CDR2 YFSETQ, per germline. The CDR3 protein is CASSLLPSNSYEQYF. CDR3 coding DNA: TGCGCCAGCAGCTTGTTGCCTAGTAACTCCTACGAGCAGTACTTC.

J is TRBJ2-3 and V is TRBV2, with D hard to call. The CDR3 runs to 12 residues. Trimming cost V 7 bases and J 3 bases, with 8 bases left between them. Germline CDR1 is SNHLY and CDR2 is FYNNEI. The CDR3 DNA sequence: TGTGCCAGCAACTTGGCGACAGATACGCAGTATTTT. It specifies CASNLATDTQYF.

This clone is a singleton in its sample. The chain employs TRBV21-1 and TRBJ2-3. TRBV21-1 is flagged as a pseudogene. The length of the CDR3 is 15 residues. The CDR3 protein is CASPKGGVNTDTQYF. The CDR3 DNA is TGTGCCAGCCCCAAGGGGGGAGTGAACACAGATACGCAGTATTTT.

The chain links TRBV3-1 (or the pseudogene TRBV3-2) to TRBJ1-5, with D unresolved. The ends were cut back, 4 bases at V and 9 bases at J, with 7 bases in the middle. CDR3 length: 11 residues. The germline V gene has CDR1 LGHDT and CDR2 YNNKEL (reference sequence). CDR3 amino acids: CASSPLRPQHF. CDR3 coding DNA: TGTGCCAGCAGCCCCCTGCGGCCCCAGCATTTT.

V gene TRBV29-1 combines with J gene TRBJ2-1; D uncertain. Germline lookup yields CDR1 SQVTM and CDR2 ANQGSEA. The CDR3 extends over 12 amino acids. V dropped 7 bases and J dropped 10 bases, with 17 bases sitting between them. The CDR3 sequence: CSAPANYQEQFF. CDR3 DNA sequence: TGCAGCGCCCCGGCGAACTATCAGGAGCAGTTCTTC.

The chain has TRBV27 and TRBJ1-2; the D gene is possibly TRBD1 (5 bases). The CDR3 has 14 residues. V was cut by 0 bases and J by 4 bases, with 9 bases left in between. The V gene's germline CDR1 is MNHEY and CDR2 SMNVEV (reference sequence). CDR3 loop: CASSLSGQGYGYTF. The CDR3 region has the DNA TGTGCCAGCAGTTTATCGGGGCAGGGCTATGGCTACACCTTC.

The rearrangement joins TRBV12-3 or TRBV12-4 to TRBJ2-7; D unresolved. The CDR3 extends over 13 amino acids. Trimming removed 0 bases from V and 2 bases from J, with 5 bases in between. CDR3 sequence reads: CASSLAETYEQYF. The CDR3 DNA follows: TGTGCCAGCAGTTTAGCCGAGACCTACGAGCAGTACTTC.

V is TRBV5-4 and J is TRBJ1-2; TRBD1 might be the D (6 bases). There are 13 residues in the CDR3. In germline, CDR1 is SGHNT, CDR2 YYREEE (reference sequence). Trimming stripped 4 bases from V and 6 bases from J, with 13 bases between. CDR3 protein: CASSPQGRDGYTF. Written as DNA, the CDR3 is TGTGCCAGCAGCCCACAGGGCAGAGATGGCTACACCTTC. The full variable domain, its missing parts supplied by reference TRBV5-4 and TRBJ1-2, is ETGVTQSPTHLIKTRGQQVTLRCSSQSGHNTVSWYQQALGQGPQFIFQYYREEENGRGNFPPRFSGLQFPNYSSELNVNALELDDSALYLCASSPQGRDGYTFGSGTRLTVV.

This rearrangement joins TRBV7-9 to TRBJ1-6; a possible D gene is TRBD1 (6 bases). The CDR3 contains 13 residues. Germline V gene data show CDR1 as SEHNR and CDR2 as FQNEAQ (reference sequence). V lost 8 bases and J 11 bases, leaving 16 bases between the germline ends. CDR3 in amino acids: CASGNRVMTPLHF. DNA for the CDR3: TGTGCCAGCGGGAACAGGGTAATGACACCCCTCCACTTT.

This chain joins TRBV27 and TRBJ1-2, with TRBD1 matching 7 bases. Germline assignment: CDR1 MNHEY and CDR2 SMNVEV (reference sequence). V was clipped by 3 bases and J by 3 bases; unmatched bases: 16. This CDR3 region has 18 residues. The DNA for the CDR3 is TGTGCCAGCAGTTTCCTCCTCGCCCCGACAGGGCCCGACTATGGCTACACCTTC. Translated, it gives CASSFLLAPTGPDYGYTF.

This chain uses TRBV29-1 with TRBJ2-3; the match to TRBD1 covers 8 bases. CDR1 is SQVTM and CDR2 is ANQGSEA in the germline V gene. Trimming removed 4 bases from V and 5 bases from J; junction bases left unmatched: 11. The CDR3 loop spans 15 amino acids. The DNA of the CDR3 is TGCAGCGTTGGAAGTAGGCAGGGGGCCGAAGATACGCAGTATTTT. Protein: CSVGSRQGAEDTQYF.

The V gene is TRBV9, the J gene TRBJ2-7, with 9 bases aligning to TRBD1. CDR3 length: 15 amino acids. V shed 3 bases and J 2 bases; nucleotides not matched to a gene: 6. Per the germline V gene, CDR1 is SGDLS and CDR2 is YYNGEE. The CDR3 is CASSGPGTGPYEQYF. In nucleotides, the CDR3 is TGTGCCAGCAGCGGCCCCGGGACAGGGCCCTACGAGCAGTACTTC.

This sequence joins TRBV11-2 and TRBJ2-1; tentatively, D is TRBD1 (5 bases). Germline CDR1 reads SGHAT; CDR2 reads FQNNGV. V lost 0 bases and J lost 4, with 7 bases in between. The CDR3 runs 14 residues. The CDR3: CASSLEPGYNEQFF. As DNA, the CDR3 is TGTGCCAGCAGCTTAGAGCCAGGGTACAATGAGCAGTTCTTC.

The rearrangement uses TRBV5-4 and TRBJ1-5; tentative D call: TRBD1 (6 bases). Trimming took off 1 base at V and 5 bases at J, with 10 bases between the two ends. The CDR3 totals 14 residues. Germline V gene lookup returns CDR1 SGHNT and CDR2 YYREEE (reference sequence). CDR3 protein: CASSLSAGDQPQHF. In DNA, the CDR3 is TGTGCCAGCAGCTTGTCGGCAGGGGATCAGCCCCAGCATTTT.

The rearrangement links TRBV19 to TRBJ1-5, with 9 bases matching TRBD1. The CDR3 consists of 16 residues. V was pared by 2 bases and J by 3 bases, with 5 bases of the junction left unmatched. Germline assignment: CDR1 LNHDA and CDR2 SQIVND (reference sequence). The CDR3 DNA sequence: TGTGCCAGTAGTATAAAGGGACAGGGTGCCAATCAGCCCCAGCATTTT. It is translated as CASSIKGQGANQPQHF. The complete variable domain, with remaining parts taken from reference TRBV19 and TRBJ1-5, reads DGGITQSPKYLFRKEGQNVTLSCEQNLNHDAMYWYRQDPGQGLRLIYYSQIVNDFQKGDIAEGYSVSREKKESFPLTVTSAQKNPTAFYLCASSIKGQGANQPQHFGDGTRLSIL.

The rearrangement joins TRBV3-1 (or the pseudogene TRBV3-2) to TRBJ1-5; 7 bases are a match to TRBD1. The length of the CDR3 is 14 residues. CDR1 and CDR2 from the germline V gene are LGHDT and YNNKEL (reference sequence). V lost 6 bases, J lost 1 base, and 3 bases stayed unmatched. This CDR3 reads CASSHRGSNQPQHF. The CDR3 coding sequence is TGTGCCAGCAGTCACAGGGGAAGCAATCAGCCCCAGCATTTT.

V is TRBV30 and J is TRBJ1-2; 10 bases agree with TRBD1. Trimming removed 5 bases from V and 8 bases from J; junction bases left unmatched: 8. This CDR3 comprises 13 residues. CDR1 GTSNPN and CDR2 SVGIG come from the germline V gene (reference sequence). CDR3 residues: CAWGRDRGRGYTF. CDR3 coding DNA: TGTGCCTGGGGCCGGGACAGGGGACGAGGCTACACCTTC.

Written as DNA, the CDR3 is TGTGCCAGCAGTGCCGGGTTACCAGATACGCAGTATTTT. Translation gives CASSAGLPDTQYF. The chain carries TRBV2 and TRBJ2-3; unclear D gene. This CDR3 spans 13 amino acids. The germline V gene has CDR1 SNHLY and CDR2 FYNNEI. The germline V and J ends were trimmed by 4 bases and 4 bases, with 9 bases remaining between them.

The rearrangement links TRBV3-1 (or the pseudogene TRBV3-2) to TRBJ2-4, with a possible D match to TRBD1 (6 bases). This CDR3 is 17 amino acids long. The V and J ends lost 1 base and 3 bases respectively, with 16 bases between them. Germline V lookup: CDR1 LGHDT, CDR2 YNNKEL (reference sequence). The CDR3 coding sequence is TGTGCCAGCAGCCAAGCGGGCAACAGGGTGGTCAAAAACATTCAGTACTTC. This translates into CASSQAGNRVVKNIQYF.

This clone was detected ten times or more. CDR3 sequence reads: CASSQVSGEETQYF. The CDR3 region has the DNA TGCGCCAGCAGCCAAGTTTCCGGGGAGGAGACCCAGTACTTC. The J gene is TRBJ2-5, the V gene TRBV4-1, with D possibly being TRBD2 (5 bases). The germline CDR1 and CDR2 sequences are MGHRA and YSYEKL. The germline V and J ends were trimmed by 1 base and 5 bases, with 11 bases remaining between them. This CDR3 spans 14 amino acids.

The V and J genes are TRBV27 and TRBJ2-5, with 9 bases lining up with TRBD2. CDR1 and CDR2 (germline): MNHEY, SMNVEV (reference sequence). There are 15 residues in the CDR3. V shed 4 bases, J shed 5 bases, and the junction held 8 bases outside the gene matches. The CDR3 here is CASSSISGGRETQYF. The CDR3, as DNA: TGTGCCAGCAGTTCAATAAGCGGGGGGAGGGAGACCCAGTACTTC.

The rearrangement uses TRBV10-2 and TRBJ2-3; perhaps TRBD2 as D (6 bases). Looked up from germline, CDR1 is WSHSY and CDR2 is SAAADI. The V gene lost 6 bases and the J gene lost 3 bases, with 10 bases spanning the gap. This CDR3 contains 13 residues. The CDR3 is CASRNGGTDTQYF. In nucleotides, the CDR3 is TGCGCCAGCAGAAACGGGGGAACAGATACGCAGTATTTT.

This chain uses TRBV29-1 with TRBJ2-7; possible D gene TRBD1, 7 bases. V was trimmed by 5 bases and J by 6 bases, leaving 14 bases between them. This CDR3 is 12 amino acids long. CDR1 SQVTM and CDR2 ANQGSEA come from the germline V gene. This chain's CDR3 is CSVTGTAGEQYF. CDR3 coding DNA: TGCAGCGTTACAGGGACAGCGGGCGAGCAGTACTTC.

The V gene is TRBV27, the J gene TRBJ1-2; TRBD1 matches 8 bases. The germline CDR1 and CDR2 sequences are MNHEY and SMNVEV (reference sequence). Losses at the gene ends were 5 bases for V and 5 bases for J; bases not matched to a gene: 4. The CDR3 is 13 residues long. The CDR3: CASSTDRGYGYTF. CDR3 in DNA: TGTGCCAGCAGTACCGACAGGGGTTATGGCTACACCTTC.